This record concerns one TCR beta chain sequence. J was trimmed by 3 bases and V by 6 bases; bases with no gene match: 8. Germline V CDR1 and CDR2: SEHNR, FQNEAQ (reference sequence). The CDR3 totals 15 residues. Each CDR3 protein gets one entry after TCRdb re-called the RT-PCR reads with MiXCR. The data show hundreds of thousands of distinct CDR3 sequences, approximately 12% seen once. The sample belongs to a study of response to subunit inactivated influenza vaccine. Sequences were derived from PBMCs from blood, sampled on the day of vaccination. This sequence originates from a man aged 45-60 years who received an inactivated influenza vaccine. The rearrangement uses TRBV7-9 and TRBJ2-3; 8 bases match TRBD2. CDR3 residues: CASRTARGVTDTQYF. In nucleotides, the CDR3 is TGTGCCAGCAGAACGGCGCGGGGGGTTACAGATACGCAGTATTTT.